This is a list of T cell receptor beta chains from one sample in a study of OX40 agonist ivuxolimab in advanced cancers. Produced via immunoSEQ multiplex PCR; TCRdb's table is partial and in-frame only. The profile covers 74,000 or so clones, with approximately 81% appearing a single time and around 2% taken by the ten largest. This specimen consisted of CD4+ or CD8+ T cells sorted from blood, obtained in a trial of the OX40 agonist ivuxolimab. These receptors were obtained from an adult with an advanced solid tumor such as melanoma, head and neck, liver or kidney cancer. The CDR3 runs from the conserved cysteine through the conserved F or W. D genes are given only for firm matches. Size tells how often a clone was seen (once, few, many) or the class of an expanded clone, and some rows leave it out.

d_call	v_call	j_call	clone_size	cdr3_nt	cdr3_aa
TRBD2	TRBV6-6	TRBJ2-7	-	TGTGCCAGCAGGCACGGGACTAGCGGGACCTACGAGCAGTACTTC	CASRHGTSGTYEQYF
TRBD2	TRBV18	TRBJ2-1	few	TGTGCCAGCTCACCCAGTAGCGGGAGGGTCTCCTACAATGAGCAGTTCTTC	CASSPSSGRVSYNEQFF
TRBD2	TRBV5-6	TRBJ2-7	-	TGTGCCAGCACCCCTCTATTGAGGACTAGCGACCCCTACGAGCAGTACTTC	CASTPLLRTSDPYEQYF
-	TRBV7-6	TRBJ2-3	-	TGTGCCAGCAGCCCCTCCCGGCGCAGCGCCTCTAGCACAGATACGCAGTATTTT	CASSPSRRSASSTDTQYF
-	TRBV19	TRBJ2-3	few	TGTGCCAGTAGTATCCGGCAGGTTAGCACAGATACGCAGTATTTT	CASSIRQVSTDTQYF
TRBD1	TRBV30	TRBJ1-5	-	TGTGCCTGGAGTCCATTCGGCAGGGGGCTGAATCAGCCCCAGCATTTT	CAWSPFGRGLNQPQHF
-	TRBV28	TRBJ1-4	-	TGTGCCAGCAGTTCGTCCGGAGCAGCAACTAATGAAAAACTGTTTTTT	CASSSSGAATNEKLFF
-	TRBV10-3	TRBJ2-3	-	TGTGCCACCACGACAGCTAGCACAGATACGCAGTATTTT	CATTTASTDTQYF
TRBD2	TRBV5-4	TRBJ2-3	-	TGTGCCAGCAGCGTCGGACTAGCGGCAGATACGCAGTATTTT	CASSVGLAADTQYF
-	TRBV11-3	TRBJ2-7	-	TGTGCCAGCAGCCTCGGACAGAGCGAGCAGTACTTC	CASSLGQSEQYF
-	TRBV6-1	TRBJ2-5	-	TGTGCCAGCAGTGAAGGAAACAGGGCGGAGACCCAGTACTTC	CASSEGNRAETQYF
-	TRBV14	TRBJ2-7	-	TGTGCCAGCAGCCAAATGGGTGGGGGGCGCTTAACCCCAAGGGCCTACGAGCAGTACTTC	CASSQMGGGRLTPRAYEQYF
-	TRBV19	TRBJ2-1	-	TGTGCCAGTAGTATAGCCAAAAGGAGGGCCTGGGGCAATGAGCAGTTCTTC	CASSIAKRRAWGNEQFF
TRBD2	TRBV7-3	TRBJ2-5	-	TGTGCCAGCAGCTTTTTACTAGCGAGGGAGACCCAGTACTTC	CASSFLLARETQYF
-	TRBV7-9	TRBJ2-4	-	TGTGCCAGCAGCCCAGGGCTGGGGAACATTCAGTACTTC	CASSPGLGNIQYF
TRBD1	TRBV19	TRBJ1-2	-	TGTGCCAGTAGTATCGGACAGGGGGCTTCCTATGGCTACACCTTC	CASSIGQGASYGYTF
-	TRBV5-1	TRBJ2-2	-	TGCGCCAGCAGCTTGGGGGAATTATCGGGCACCGGGGAGCTGTTTTTT	CASSLGELSGTGELFF